The 4 T cell receptor beta chains in this list originate from one sample, sequenced in a study of PD-1 blockade in classical Hodgkin lymphoma. Libraries were prepared by immunoSEQ multiplex PCR; TCRdb keeps only in-frame clonotypes and omits some of them. The top ten hold more than 0.2% of the sample, which has 30,000 to 40,000 clones, approximately 92% seen once. There was relapse after autologous stem cell transplantation in every patient, and there was variation in brentuximab vedotin exposure. Isolation of CD4+ T cells from thawed PBMCs was performed by magnetic negative selection. The sequenced sample was CD4+ T cells from blood, obtained at baseline. The receptors shown here come from a human donor with classical Hodgkin lymphoma.

J is TRBJ2-5 and V is TRBV29-1, with 7 positions matching TRBD1. The V segment lost 4 bases and the J segment 5 bases; nucleotides outside the gene matches: 10. Germline values: CDR1 SQVTM, CDR2 ANQGSEA. This CDR3 spans 14 amino acids. The CDR3 region has the DNA TGCAGCGTTGTGGTCGCAGGGGGTTGGGAGACCCAGTACTTC. This codes for CSVVVAGGWETQYF.

The genes are TRBV11-2 and TRBJ2-5; 8 bases agree with TRBD2. The CDR3 covers 14 residues. J lost 1 base, V lost 5 bases, and 3 bases had no gene match. The V gene's germline CDR1 is SGHAT and CDR2 FQNNGV. The CDR3: CASSLAGLQETQYF. The CDR3 DNA follows: TGTGCCAGCAGCCTAGCGGGCCTCCAAGAGACCCAGTACTTC.

This clone occurred once. One end of the junction is discordant with germline, which a read error may explain. V gene TRBV11-2 combines with J gene TRBJ2-1; TRBD1 might be the D (6 bases). CDR3 size: 13 residues. CDR1 and CDR2 from the germline V gene are SGHAT and FQNNGV. The CDR3 DNA follows: TGTGCCAGCAGCTTAGATATGGGGGCCCGCCCAGTCTTC. Translated, it gives CASSLDMGARPVF. The full variable domain, completed using reference TRBV11-2 and TRBJ2-1, is EAGVAQSPRYKIIEKRQSVAFWCNPISGHATLYWYQQILGQGPKLLIQFQNNGVVDDSQLPKDRFSAERLKGVDSTLKIQPAKLEDSAVYLCASSLDMGARPVFGPGTRLTVL.

This chain uses TRBV28 with TRBJ2-7, with 10 bases lining up with TRBD1. The trim removed 5 bases at V and 2 bases at J, leaving 12 bases unmatched. CDR1 and CDR2 (germline): MDHEN, SYDVKM. CDR3 length: 17 residues. CDR3 bases: TGTGCCAGCAGTAAGCCTCTCCGGGACAGGGGTCCCTACGAGCAGTACTTC. Amino acid sequence: CASSKPLRDRGPYEQYF. The entire variable domain, with the rest obtained from reference TRBV28 and TRBJ2-7, is as follows: DVKVTQSSRYLVKRTGEKVFLECVQDMDHENMFWYRQDPGLGLRLIYFSYDVKMKEKGDIPEGYSVSREKKERFSLILESASTNQTSMYLCASSKPLRDRGPYEQYFGPGTRLTVT.